This TCR beta chain was captured in a study of CD4+ T cells in melanoma. Data came from immunoSEQ multiplex PCR; TCRdb stores just in-frame clones and leaves some out. The sample holds 13,000 or so clones, approximately 62% seen once. Notes on the study in general: CD8+ T cell, macrophage and B cell function reportedly correlated with neoantigen-specific CD4+ T cells. Reportedly, melanoma neoantigen-specific CD4+ T cells showed varied differentiation states.

Notes on this clone: The antigen is not known.

Specimen: cells from a culture (not recorded whether cultured in vitro). The TCR originated in a human donor with melanoma.

Written as DNA, the CDR3 is TGTGCCAGCAGTTTGCGTAGCGGGGTGGGTGTCACAGATACGCAGTATTTT. Its protein is CASSLRSGVGVTDTQYF. The chain employs TRBV27 and TRBJ2-3; TRBD2 aligns across 8 bases. Per the germline V gene, CDR1 is MNHEY and CDR2 is SMNVEV (reference sequence). V lost 3 bases and J lost 2; bases outside the gene matches: 10. This CDR3 spans 17 amino acids.